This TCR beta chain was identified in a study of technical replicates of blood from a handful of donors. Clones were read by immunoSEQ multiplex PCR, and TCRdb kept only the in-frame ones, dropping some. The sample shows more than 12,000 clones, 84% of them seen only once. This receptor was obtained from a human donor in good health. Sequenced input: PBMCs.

The CDR3 spells CASILLASGAGELFF. The CDR3 DNA sequence: TGTGCCAGCATTCTCCTAGCCTCGGGGGCCGGGGAGCTGTTTTTT. This chain uses TRBV2 with TRBJ2-2; D is perhaps TRBD2 (6 bases). The CDR3 has 15 residues. Trimming took 7 bases from V and 6 from J, leaving 18 bases between them. The germline gives CDR1 SNHLY, CDR2 FYNNEI. Combining the CDR3 with reference TRBV2 and TRBJ2-2 gives the whole variable domain EPEVTQTPSHQVTQMGQEVILRCVPISNHLYFYWYRQILGQKVEFLVSFYNNEISEKSEIFDDQFSVERPDGSNFTLKIRSTKLEDSAMYFCASILLASGAGELFFGEGSRLTVL.